This TCR beta chain was captured by sequencing in a study of vaccination and CD4 T cells after COVID-19 (dated by TCRdb to the early 2020s). Regarding the complete study: SARS-CoV-2 positivity had been established in the convalescent patients by nasal swab PCR, and mild disease was recorded in about 9 of these patients and severe disease in one. Six males and four females were included in the convalescent cohort, with two Hispanic individuals, seven Caucasians, two Asians and one multiracial person represented. Participants got two doses of the Pfizer-BioNTech BNT162b2 vaccine (n=8) or two doses of the Moderna mRNA-1273 vaccine (n=2). Post-COVID blood samples were collected from convalescent patients a median of around 100 days after diagnosis, with a range of about 35 to 170 days. The time from the second vaccine dose to post-vaccine blood sampling had a median of roughly 77 days and ranged from about 12 to 241 days. Culture stimuli were overlapping spike peptide pools from SARS-CoV-2 and from the common cold coronaviruses HCoV-NL63, HCoV-OC43 and HCoV-229E. In control cultures, a CEFX viral epitope pool was used as positive control, an HIV-1 Nef peptide pool was used as negative control, or no peptide was added. In roughly 11 COVID-19 convalescent patients and a handful of infection-naive healthy vaccine recipients, the spike-specific CD4+ TCR repertoire before mRNA vaccination was compared with the repertoire after mRNA vaccination. General study outcomes and caveats: Although the median number of SARS-CoV-2-reactive clonotypes went up from 20 to 25 after infection to 35 to 40 after vaccination, the increase was not significant. In convalescent patients, a median roughly 83% of post-vaccine SARS-CoV-2-reactive clones were detected only after vaccination, and vaccine-specific priming was suggested by this finding. Of the vaccine-specific clones in convalescent patients, 304 of 307, or nearly all, reacted only to SARS-CoV-2 spike and did not cross-react with common cold coronaviruses. The number of convalescent patients in the study was relatively small, and the study did not examine early timepoints following natural infection.

Library creation used PCR. TCR sequencing of DNA from cultured CD4+ T cells used the Oncomine TCR Beta short-read assay at the Johns Hopkins FTIC core. Genomic DNA was extracted from the cultured CD4+ T cells with the QIAamp micro DNA kit. Oncomine TCR Beta libraries from cultured CD4+ T cells were pooled with unique dual indexes and sequenced on an Illumina iSeq 100. The authors processed their data as follows. Non-productive sequences were removed, and CDR3s not starting with C, not ending with F or W, or shorter than 7 amino acids were discarded. Antigen-specific clonotypes were identified using the MANAFEST web application through comparison of peptide-stimulated wells with reference and other culture wells. An FDR below 0.05, an odds ratio above 5, and a productive frequency above 0.1% in at least two of three replicate wells were required for clones to be considered positive. Cross-reactive clonotypes were defined as significantly expanded in both SARS-CoV-2 spike wells and at least one common cold coronavirus spike condition. Levenshtein distances (stringdist) and unrooted phylogenetic trees (ape) in R version 3.6.1 were used to assess CDR3 homology. TCRdb applied fastp at Q25 and MiXCR to the public reads, then kept only in-frame beta chains. Duplicate CDR3 protein sequences are folded into a single record with the most common DNA and genes. The authors' filters were not applied to this entry. Here the sample has 15,000 to 20,000 distinct CDR3 sequences; 55% occur a single time. Together, the top ten hold approximately 9.1% of the sample.

This specimen's treatment or condition label, interpreted: approximately 9-day PBMC culture with coronavirus spike peptide pools or control peptides (ViraFEST assay). The ViraFEST assay was used in the study, in which antigen-specific T cells were expanded with peptide pools and expanded clonotypes were subsequently identified by TCR sequencing. Positive SARS-CoV-2 PCR tests in the convalescent patients dated from March to December 2020, before Alpha, Beta and Delta variants emerged in the United States. Each well held about 1.8 million PBMCs cultured with approximately 9.1 ug/ml peptide pools in IMDM containing approximately 4.8% human AB serum and 8 to 10 IU/ml IL-2. Half of the culture medium was replaced with fresh IL-2-containing medium on days 3 and 7. CD4+ T cells were isolated after approximately 10 days of culture through negative selection using the EasySep CD4+ T cell isolation kit. Ficoll-Paque Plus gradient centrifugation was used to isolate PBMCs from whole blood, and the isolated PBMCs were then either used fresh or cryopreserved at -140C. Triplicate wells were generally used for each culture condition.

In regard to this clonotype: It has no known antigen specificity. Within one base of it there is no much larger clone, and no base qualities were kept.

The germline V gene encodes CDR1 DFQATT and CDR2 SNEGSKA (reference sequence). Clipping removes 6 bases from V and 3 bases from J, with 7 as the unmatched junction base count. Counted from cysteine to phenylalanine, this CDR3 has 15 amino acids. Here the CDR3 DNA is all that survives: 45 bases in frame from base 1. The sequence links TRBV20-1 to TRBJ2-3; 12 middle bases align to TRBD2. This clonotype was obtained from a human donor who had recovered from COVID-19. The sequenced sample consisted of CD4+ T cells from blood, cultured in vitro. The DNA is TGCAGTGCCCGACCTACTAGCGGGAGGACAGATACGCAGTATTTT. Its product reads: CSARPTSGRTDTQYF.